This T cell receptor beta chain was sequenced for a study of CD8 T cells in Susac syndrome. Roughly 0.45 to 1 ug RNA was reverse transcribed with random hexamers. An immunoSEQ multiplex PCR amplified TCR beta CDR3 over 54 Vbeta and 13 Jbeta. Using its own MiXCR run on the immunoSEQ multiplex PCR reads, TCRdb lists one record per CDR3 protein. The sample has about 200,000 distinct CDR3 sequences, around nine tenths seen once. The V gene's germline CDR1 is PRHDT and CDR2 FYEKMQ (reference sequence). This CDR3 spans 14 amino acids. The germline V and J ends were trimmed by 5 bases and 4 bases, with 14 bases remaining between them. The authors carried out high-throughput sequencing of TCR beta. They applied it to CD8+ and CD4+ T cells obtained from blood. The multiple sclerosis controls comprised treatment-naive patients whose relapsing-remitting disease was stable or active. While CD8+ and CD4+ T cells were isolated negatively, TEMRA cells were enriched by FACS.

The source is a human donor with multiple sclerosis. Sequences were obtained from CD8+ T cells from PBMCs. The chain has TRBV13 and TRBJ2-5; no definite D call. The CDR3 region is CASSRVGWGETQYF. CDR3 coding DNA: TGTGCCAGCAGCCGGGTGGGATGGGGAGAGACCCAGTACTTC.